This TCR beta chain was found in a study of T cell responses to AZD1222 COVID-19 vaccine. General study points: Clonal diversity may have been underestimated in mostly white British donors. Baseline serology detected seropositivity in only five to seven AZD1222 recipients.

This CDR3 comprises 16 residues. Per germline, CDR1 LNHDA and CDR2 SQIVND (reference sequence). V dropped 5 bases and J dropped 5; count of bases not matched to a gene: 6. About this clone: Antigen specificity is unknown.

Sequenced by immunoSEQ multiplex PCR; TCRdb stores in-frame clones only, minus some. The data hold under 150,000 clones, with 90% to 95% observed a single time. The rearrangement uses TRBV19 and TRBJ2-1, with TRBD2 matching 13 bases. Sequencing used peripheral blood, obtained on day 0 of AZD1222 vaccination. The TCR comes from an adult in good health. The CDR3 sequence is CASSLMGLAGHNEQFF. The DNA of the CDR3 is TGTGCCAGTAGTCTCATGGGACTAGCGGGGCACAATGAGCAGTTCTTC.